This TCR beta chain came from a study of T cells after yellow fever vaccination. TCRdb re-called the 5' RACE reads through MiXCR, storing one row per CDR3 protein. This table has some 320,000 distinct CDR3 sequences, about 4.5% appearing once. The CDR3 sequence is 14 residues long. Trimming pared 0 bases from V and 10 bases from J, leaving 15 bases between. Germline V lookup: CDR1 WNHNN, CDR2 SYGVQD (reference sequence). The sample holds a few counts of this clonotype. The chain couples TRBV10-1 to TRBJ1-1; tentative D call: TRBD1 (5 bases). This TCR was recovered from a man younger than 35 who received the YFV17D yellow fever vaccine. This specimen consisted of PBMCs, obtained 15 days after the yellow fever booster vaccination. Here the CDR3 reads CASSESIEGFGAFF. Written as DNA, the CDR3 is TGCGCCAGCAGTGAGTCGATCGAGGGGTTTGGAGCTTTCTTT.